The present TCR beta chain was sequenced within a study of blood T cell repertoires in COVID-19. Per the study methods: Estimated nucleated cell counts came from reference gene primer amplification. The assay was immunoSEQ multiplex PCR, and TCRdb's table has in-frame clones only and misses some. The V and J calls and clone size were taken over from that table, and D and trimming were inferred from the DNA. Counted here are 500,000 or so clones, about 85% occurring once; the ten biggest clones make up about 0.75%. Ages ranged from roughly 18 to 100 years, with residence in about 23 US areas. Participants' own reports of clinical history determined their cohort assignment. This clone showed up just once. Between the trimmed V and J ends, which lost 5 bases and 6 bases, there was a span of 19 bases. This CDR3 is 15 amino acids long. CDR1 and CDR2 from the germline V gene are GTSNPN and SVGIG (reference sequence).

The V call is TRBV30, the J call TRBJ2-2, with D perhaps matching TRBD2 (5 bases). The origin of this receptor is a woman aged 18-29 years who had recovered from COVID-19. The sequencing sample was made of PBMCs or T cells enriched from blood (not recorded which). CDR3 coding DNA: TGTGCCTGGGGGTTGGTATTCGGGGTATCCGGGGAGCTGTTTTTT. It specifies CAWGLVFGVSGELFF.